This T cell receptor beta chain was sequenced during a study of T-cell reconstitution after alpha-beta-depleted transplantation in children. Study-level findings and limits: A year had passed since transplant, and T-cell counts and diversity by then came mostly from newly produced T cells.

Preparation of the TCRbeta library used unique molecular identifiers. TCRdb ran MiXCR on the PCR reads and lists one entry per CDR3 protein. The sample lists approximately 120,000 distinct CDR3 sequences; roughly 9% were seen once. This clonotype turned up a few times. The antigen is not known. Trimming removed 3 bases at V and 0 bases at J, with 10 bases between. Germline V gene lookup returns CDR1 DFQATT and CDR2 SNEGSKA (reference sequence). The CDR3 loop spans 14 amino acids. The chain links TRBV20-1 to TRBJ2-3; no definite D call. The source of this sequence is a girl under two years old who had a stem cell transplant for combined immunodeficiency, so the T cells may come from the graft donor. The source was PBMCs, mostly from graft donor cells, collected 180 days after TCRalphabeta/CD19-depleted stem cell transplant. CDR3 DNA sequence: TGCAGTGCTAGGCCGCCAGGTAGCACAGATACGCAGTATTTT. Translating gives CSARPPGSTDTQYF.